This record concerns one TCR beta chain sequence. This record belongs to a study of blood T cell repertoires in COVID-19. Study-wide background: Samples came from the United States, Italy and Spain, spanning acute and convalescent COVID-19.

The table came from immunoSEQ multiplex PCR; TCRdb's copy has only in-frame clones and leaves some out. In the table there are roughly 180,000 clones, about nine tenths of which are singletons. The CDR3 length is 11 residues. CDR1 and CDR2 (germline): SGHNT, YENEEA. V was cut by 5 bases and J by 6 bases, with 8 bases left in between. The material sequenced was peripheral blood. The TCR sequence derives from a young woman with acute or convalescent COVID-19. V and J are TRBV11-3 and TRBJ2-7, with D possibly TRBD2 on 5 matching bases. Here the CDR3 reads CASSLASEQYF. CDR3 in DNA: TGTGCCAGCAGCCTAGCTTCCGAGCAGTACTTC.